This TCR beta chain was retrieved from a study of blood T cell repertoires in COVID-19 (TCRdb year 2020). As for the study more broadly: The collaborator samples originated in the United States, Italy and Spain and spanned the acute and convalescent phases of COVID-19. The material from the prospective study consisted of cDNA or gDNA derived from T cells, B-cell-depleted T cells, or PBMCs. Deeply sampled blood TCRbeta repertoires from subjects exposed to, actively infected with, or recovered from COVID-19 were included in the dataset. The repertoires were made available in a free public database intended to serve as a resource for research on the immune response to SARS-CoV-2. The samples were drawn from the first 160 participants of the ongoing ImmuneRACE study and from 1,254 subjects provided by 6 global collaborators. Nearly every sample came with metadata listing a de-identified subject ID, COVID-19 status, age in years and sex. Where available, HLA class I and class II types were taken from metadata supplied by the sample provider and were not determined by assay-based typing.

This clone was seen only a few times. There is no known antigen for this receptor. Base-call qualities are not available, and no considerably larger clone is one nucleotide away. The immunoSEQ Assay, a bias-controlled multiplex PCR, was used to amplify TCRbeta CDR3 regions from genomic DNA. On the study's bioinformatics: The number of nucleated cells in each sample was estimated by amplification of reference gene primers within the assay. Sequence reads were collapsed and filtered to measure the absolute abundance of every unique TCRbeta CDR3 rearrangement. For each sample, productive Simpson clonality was calculated as the square root of Simpson's diversity index across productive rearrangements. This immuneACCESS table, as held by TCRdb, lists in-frame sequences with V and J called but not all clones. Of the missing ones, under half trace to an unresolved V gene in checked studies; the others have no known cause. V, J and clone size derive from that table, while D and trimming were established from the DNA sequence. The sample contains tens of thousands of clones, around 67% of them found a single time. The top ten hold around 19% of the sample.

Points the paper makes about the study in general: The amount of clinical and demographic metadata varied by source and participant and was provided uncurated.

From the cysteine up to the phenylalanine, the CDR3 has a length of 13 residues. The sequence is cut down to CDR3 DNA, 39 bases in frame from base 1. CDR1 SGHNT and CDR2 YENEEA are derived from the germline V gene. V loses 1 base of germline sequence and J loses 7 bases, and the interval between the two ends is 9 bases. The collaborating institutions used their own protocols to collect whole blood in K2EDTA tubes. For TCRbeta analysis, collaborators shipped samples as frozen whole blood, isolated PBMCs, or DNA extracted from either of those sample types. This TCR was sampled from a woman aged 45 to 65 with active or convalescent COVID-19. Specimen: peripheral blood. The V and J segments used are TRBV11-3 and TRBJ2-3; the D gene is possibly TRBD1, with 5 bases matching. The sequenced DNA: TGTGCCAGCAGCTTAGGCAGGGTAAATACGCAGTATTTT. Its translation is CASSLGRVNTQYF.